These 8 T cell receptor beta chains were sequenced from one sample in a study of kidney transplant recipient with SARS-CoV-2 infection. MiXCR, run by TCRdb on the reads, gives a single entry per CDR3 protein. The data hold roughly 250,000 distinct CDR3 sequences, with about 28% observed a single time. The sample was a blood sample, taken at baseline and on day 111 from a kidney transplant recipient. All receptors come from a male patient between 25 and 39 years old who had COVID-19 and was a kidney transplant recipient. Some T cells here may be from the graft donor.

Regarding this clonotype: One base away lies a much larger clone, so this may be a sequencing read error. The chain combines TRBV9 with TRBJ2-7; 8 positions match TRBD2. This CDR3 is 15 amino acids long. From germline, CDR1 is SGDLS and CDR2 YYNGEE. CDR3 bases: TGTGCCAGCAGCGTGAGCGGGAGAGGTAAAGAGACCCAGTGCTTC. Its protein is CASSVSGRGKETQCF.

At least ten counts were recorded for this clonotype. The chain is built from TRBV7-4 and TRBJ1-2, with D hard to call. V was cut by 5 bases and J by 4 bases, with 23 bases left in between. This CDR3 has 17 residues. Germline-derived CDR1 and CDR2 are SGHVT and SQSDAQ. This CDR3 is CASSVRSSARKTYGYTF. The CDR3 nucleotides are TGTGCCAGCAGCGTACGCTCTTCAGCTCGAAAGACCTATGGCTACACCTTC. Using reference TRBV7-4 and TRBJ1-2 for the parts outside the CDR3, the full variable domain is GAGVSQSPRYKVAKRGRDVALRCDSISGHVTLYWYRQTLGQGSEVLTYSQSDAQRDKSGRPSGRFSAERPERSVSTLKIQRTEQGDSAVYLCASSVRSSARKTYGYTFGSGTRLTVV.

The chain joins TRBV7-6 to TRBJ1-2; D is unclear. With 5 bases removed from V and 4 bases from J, the gap between germline ends came to 23 bases. CDR3 length equals 17 residues. Germline CDR1 is SGHVS and CDR2 is FNYEAQ. The CDR3 DNA sequence: TGTGCCAGCAGCACGGTGTGTGAGTCTCGAAAGCCCTATGGCTACACCTTC. Protein: CASSTVCESRKPYGYTF.

At least ten counts were recorded for this clonotype. V gene TRBV7-9 combines with J gene TRBJ1-5; 7 nucleotides agree with TRBD1. The trim removed 3 bases at V and 4 bases at J, leaving 15 bases unmatched. Germline CDR1 and CDR2: SEHNR and FQNEAQ (reference sequence). The CDR3 runs to 18 residues. The CDR3 spells CASSFSTGEISGNQPQHF. CDR3 coding DNA: TGTGCCAGCAGCTTTAGCACAGGGGAAATTTCTGGTAATCAGCCCCAGCATTTT.

In the case of this clonotype: A clone one base away is much larger, so this may be a read error. The rearrangement links TRBV4-2 to TRBJ2-7, with 7 bases lining up with TRBD2. The germline gives CDR1 LGHNA, CDR2 YNFKEQ. The CDR3 is 17 residues long. CDR3 sequence reads: CANSQYEGLAESYEQYF. CDR3 sequence (DNA): TGTGCCAACAGCCAATATGAAGGTCTAGCGGAATCCTACGAGCAGTACTTC.

This clonotype was detected many times. The chain couples TRBV7-4 to TRBJ1-2, with unresolved D. The V end was cut by 5 bases, the J end by 4 bases, with 23 bases between. CDR3 length: 17 amino acids. CDR1 and CDR2 (germline): SGHVT, SQSDAQ. In DNA form, the CDR3 reads TGTGCCAGCAGCGCTATGCTTTCAGCTCGAAAGACCTATGGCTACACCTTC. Translation gives CASSAMLSARKTYGYTF.

Many counts were recorded for this clonotype. This chain connects TRBV6-5 to TRBJ2-2, with TRBD2 matching over 7 bases. This CDR3 is 16 amino acids long. V lost 7 bases, J lost 5 bases, and 13 bases stayed unmatched. Germline values: CDR1 MNHEY, CDR2 SVGAGI. DNA of the CDR3: TGTGCCAGCACCCTCGATCGCGGGGGAAAAACCGGGGAGCTGTTTTTT. This gives the protein CASTLDRGGKTGELFF.

This clonotype has a single count. A much larger clone differs from this one at a single base, so this may be a read error. This chain joins TRBV6-8 and TRBJ2-3, with 8 bases fitting TRBD1. This CDR3 contains 15 residues. The V gene's germline CDR1 is MNHGY and CDR2 SAAAGT. The V segment lost 6 bases and the J segment 2 bases; nucleotides outside the gene matches: 7. CDR3: CASSRGPRFTDTQYF. As DNA, the CDR3 is TGTGCCAGCAGCAGGGGGCCGCGGTTCACAGATACGCAGTATTTT.